The entry below gives a single TCR beta chain sequence along with its context. Its recognized antigen is unknown. No per-base quality is available; no much larger clone lies one base away. The CDR3 starts with the cysteine, ends with the phenylalanine, and has 14 residues. Only CDR3 DNA is held: 42 bases, read in frame from base 1. Looking up the germline V gene yields CDR1 SGHAT and CDR2 FQNNGV. V is pruned by 3 bases and J by 4 bases, leaving 5 bases of the junction without a gene match. This specimen comes from a study of vaccination effects on CD4 cells after COVID-19 (dated by TCRdb to between 2021 and 2022). Study-wide context: In the ViraFEST assay, PBMC were stimulated with viral peptide pools, and TCR sequencing was then used to find antigen-specific CD4+ T cell clonotypes based on their expansion. SARS-CoV-2 spike-specific CD4+ TCR repertoires from before and after mRNA vaccination were compared in COVID-19 convalescent patients and in infection-naive vaccine recipients. Each well held 1.5 million to 2.5 million PBMC cultured in IMDM containing around 5.1% human AB serum, about 10 IU/ml IL-2 and gentamicin, along with approximately 10 ug/ml peptides. Two doses of either the BNT162b2 or the mRNA-1273 mRNA SARS-CoV-2 vaccine were administered to participants. Altogether, approximately 10 COVID-19 convalescent patients and a handful of SARS-CoV-2-naive healthy vaccine recipients made up the full study. Cultures from other donors in the study were sequenced with the Oncomine TCR Beta short-read assay on an Illumina iSeq 100.

Receptors were amplified or captured by the immunoSEQ multiplex PCR assay. DNA from the CD4+ T cells that had been cultured and isolated underwent TCR beta CDR3 sequencing. The published analysis was carried out like this. Non-productive TCR sequences were removed, reads were trimmed to the CDR3 region, and CDR3s of at least 7 amino acids were retained. The MANAFEST web app was used to pick out antigen-specific clonotypes by comparing their expansion in peptide wells with that in reference cultures. To be called positive, a clone needed expansion at FDR<0.05 compared with the reference and with all other wells, an odds ratio greater than 5, and a frequency greater than 0.1% in two replicate wells. A clonotype was called cross-reactive if it was significantly expanded both in SARS-CoV-2 spike wells and in at least one common cold coronavirus spike condition. Levenshtein distance calculated with the stringdist R package was used to assess CDR3 similarity, and unrooted trees were constructed with ape in R 3.6.1. Entries here come from immuneACCESS through TCRdb and include only in-frame sequences with V and J called. Some clones fail to appear in such tables; in the studies checked, an unresolved V gene covers under half of the shortfall, and the cause of the remainder is unknown. V and J calls and clone size are given by that table; D and trimming were obtained from the DNA. This sample lists tens of thousands of clones; about 65% were detected once. The top ten clones comprise 4.2% of the sample.

Overall study outcomes, separate from this receptor: Limitations of the study were the small number of convalescent patients and the absence of early post-infection timepoints. In healthy vaccine recipients, vaccine-induced clones were almost all SARS-CoV-2 mono-reactive, with only 1 of 255 cross-reactive with common cold coronaviruses. At late post-vaccination timepoints, both infection-induced and vaccine-induced clones showed marked clonal contraction, consistent with waning T cell responses.

After around ten days of culture, CD4+ T cells were isolated with the EasySep CD4+ T cell isolation kit. Healthy vaccine recipients had no prior SARS-CoV-2 infection, confirmed by negative nucleocapsid antibodies before and after vaccination. Half of the culture medium was replaced with fresh IL-2-containing medium on days 3 and 7. Each peptide stimulation condition was cultured in triplicate wells unless otherwise noted. Using Ficoll-Paque Plus gradient centrifugation, PBMC were separated from whole blood and then either used fresh or cryopreserved at -140C. Genomic DNA was extracted from cultured CD4+ T cells with the QIAamp micro DNA kit.

Source: CD4+ T cells from PBMCs cultured without peptide, taken before COVID-19 vaccination. The source is a human donor who received a COVID-19 vaccine. The V and J genes are TRBV11-2 and TRBJ2-7; a stretch of 8 junction bases matches TRBD1. Read as DNA, the sequence is TGTGCCAGCAGCTTGGGGACAGGAGGGTACGAGCAGTACTTC. Its translation is CASSLGTGGYEQYF.